This T cell receptor beta chain was identified in a study of cytomegalovirus exposure and HLA in healthy donors. Overall study findings and caveats: According to a later analysis, most TCR beta chains associated with CMV appeared HLA-restricted.

Comment on this clone: The antigen is not known.

V was clipped by 6 bases and J by 1 base; unmatched bases: 8. This CDR3 has 15 amino acids. Germline V lookup: CDR1 SGHVS, CDR2 FNYEAQ. The PCR had 60 Vbeta and 13 Jbeta primers. TCRdb keeps only in-frame clones here, not all; method: immunoSEQ multiplex PCR. There are around 120,000 clones in the sample; about 85% occur only once, and more than 1.5% lies in the top ten. The clonotype was recovered from a boy under 18 in good health and CMV-seronegative. The specimen was PBMCs. The chain recombines TRBV7-6 with TRBJ2-7; 8 bases are a match to TRBD1. The CDR3 coding sequence is TGTGCCAGCAGTCTAGACAGGGGTCCTTCCTACGAGCAGTACTTC. Encoded protein: CASSLDRGPSYEQYF.